This T cell receptor beta chain was recovered during a study of blood T cell repertoires in COVID-19. Profiled with immunoSEQ multiplex PCR; TCRdb holds only in-frame clones, not every one. The sample includes 270,000 or so clones, 70% to 90% of them seen just once. The junction had 12 bases not matched to a gene; V was cut back by 11 bases and J by 4 bases. Germline V gives CDR1 ENHRY, CDR2 SYGVKD. The CDR3 has 15 amino acids. Cohort allocation depended upon clinical history that participants reported. The sequence was collected from a woman aged 45-65 years who had been exposed to COVID-19. This chain links TRBV10-3 with TRBJ1-1; 11 nucleotides agree with TRBD1. Source material: PBMCs or T cells enriched from blood (not recorded which). CDR3 in amino acids: CACRGTGGGSTEAFF. The DNA for the CDR3 is TGTGCCTGTCGTGGGACAGGGGGAGGAAGCACTGAAGCTTTCTTT.